Listed below are T cell receptor beta chains from one sample, sequenced in a study of shared clonotypes between healthy human individuals. Profiled with immunoSEQ multiplex PCR; TCRdb holds only in-frame clones, not every one. Of some 550,000 clones listed, about 97% are singletons. Input material: naive CD4+ T cells sorted from blood. These receptor sequences come from a woman younger than 45 in good health. Each CDR3 is given with its conserved first and last residue. Fields, in order: D gene, V gene, J gene, CDR3 DNA, CDR3 protein. D genes are given only for firm matches.

d_gene: TRBD2
v_gene: TRBV28
j_gene: TRBJ2-7
CDR3nt: TGTGCCAGCAGTTTATATCTGGCGGGAGGGCCTTCTTACTTC
CDR3aa: CASSLYLAGGPSYF

d_gene: -
v_gene: TRBV19
j_gene: TRBJ2-1
CDR3nt: TGTGCCAGTAGTCTGGGCCACGGAGGCAATGAGCAGTTCTTC
CDR3aa: CASSLGHGGNEQFF

d_gene: -
v_gene: TRBV19
j_gene: TRBJ1-1
CDR3nt: TGTGCCAGTAGTTCCCAGATGAACACTGAAGCTTTCTTT
CDR3aa: CASSSQMNTEAFF

d_gene: -
v_gene: TRBV27
j_gene: TRBJ2-3
CDR3nt: TGTGCCAGCAGACAGAGACTGCTTGGAGATACGCAGTATTTT
CDR3aa: CASRQRLLGDTQYF

d_gene: -
v_gene: TRBV5-4
j_gene: TRBJ1-3
CDR3nt: TGTGCCAGCAGCCTAAATATAGCCCCGAGCTCTGGAAACACCATATATTTT
CDR3aa: CASSLNIAPSSGNTIYF

d_gene: -
v_gene: TRBV5-1
j_gene: TRBJ2-6
CDR3nt: TGCGCCAGCAGCCCTCGTCTGTCGGACGGCTCTGGGGCCAACGTCCTGACTTTC
CDR3aa: CASSPRLSDGSGANVLTF

d_gene: -
v_gene: TRBV27
j_gene: TRBJ2-1
CDR3nt: TGTGCCAGCAGTCCCCCGGCAGGCTCCTACAATGAGCAGTTCTTC
CDR3aa: CASSPPAGSYNEQFF

d_gene: -
v_gene: TRBV5-1
j_gene: TRBJ2-1
CDR3nt: TGCGCCAGCACCGCTCCTGGACTAAGCTCCTACAATGAGCAGTTCTTC
CDR3aa: CASTAPGLSSYNEQFF

d_gene: -
v_gene: TRBV2
j_gene: TRBJ1-2
CDR3nt: TGTGCCAGCAGTGAGCAGGGGTATAGCTATGGCTACACCTTC
CDR3aa: CASSEQGYSYGYTF

d_gene: -
v_gene: TRBV2
j_gene: TRBJ2-5
CDR3nt: TGTGCCAGCAGGAACCAAGAGACCCAGTACTTC
CDR3aa: CASRNQETQYF

d_gene: TRBD1
v_gene: TRBV7-8
j_gene: TRBJ2-7
CDR3nt: TGTGCCAGCAGCTTAGGCAGGGGGCTATACGAGCAGTACTTC
CDR3aa: CASSLGRGLYEQYF

d_gene: -
v_gene: TRBV2
j_gene: TRBJ1-2
CDR3nt: TGTGCCAGCAGCGTAGGTTGGGGCTATGGCTACACCTTC
CDR3aa: CASSVGWGYGYTF

d_gene: -
v_gene: TRBV27
j_gene: TRBJ1-1
CDR3nt: TGTGCCAGCAGTTCCCACGAAGGGGGCACTGAAGCTTTCTTT
CDR3aa: CASSSHEGGTEAFF

d_gene: -
v_gene: TRBV4-1
j_gene: TRBJ2-7
CDR3nt: TGCGCCAGCAGACCCGGAGACTCGTTGGGCGAGCAGTACTTC
CDR3aa: CASRPGDSLGEQYF

d_gene: TRBD2
v_gene: TRBV7-4
j_gene: TRBJ2-2
CDR3nt: TGTGCCAGCAGCTTAAGAATAGCGGGGGCGAACACCGGGGAGCTGTTTTTT
CDR3aa: CASSLRIAGANTGELFF